These T cell receptor beta chains were read from a single sample in a study of cytomegalovirus exposure and HLA in healthy donors. Sequencing was performed with immunoSEQ multiplex PCR; in TCRdb, only in-frame clones are kept and a portion is missing. The sample carries some 170,000 clones, about four fifths recorded once. Specimen: PBMCs. These TCRs come from a female donor in good health and CMV-seronegative. Both conserved end residues are part of each CDR3. D genes are given only for firm matches. Clone size is not always given. Where it is, it says once, few, many or a class for expanded clones.

v_gene	d_gene	len	j_gene	abundance	CDR3aa	CDR3nt
TRBV15	NA	14	TRBJ2-2	once	CASGREPNTGELFF	TGTGCCAGCGGACGGGAACCGAACACCGGGGAGCTGTTTTTT
TRBV5-6	NA	14	TRBJ2-7	NA	CASSSLTDLYEQYF	TGTGCCAGCAGCTCTTTGACAGATCTCTACGAGCAGTACTTC
TRBV7-9	NA	15	TRBJ1-4	once	CASSSPRGTNEKLFF	TGTGCCAGCAGCTCACCCAGGGGAACTAATGAAAAACTGTTTTTT
TRBV9	NA	14	TRBJ2-7	NA	CASSVSGQNYEQYF	TGTGCCAGCAGCGTTTCTGGACAGAACTACGAGCAGTACTTC
TRBV27	NA	15	TRBJ2-1	NA	CASSLTGLRYNEQFF	TGTGCCAGCAGTTTAACAGGGTTGAGGTACAATGAGCAGTTCTTC
TRBV5-4	TRBD2	16	TRBJ2-2	once	CATSGRASPNTGELFF	TGTGCCACAAGCGGGAGGGCCTCCCCGAACACCGGGGAGCTGTTTTTT
TRBV5-1	NA	15	TRBJ1-2	NA	CASSLGFPGEGGYTF	TGCGCCAGCAGCTTGGGATTTCCGGGAGAAGGGGGCTACACCTTC
TRBV7-7	NA	16	TRBJ2-5	few	CASSLSARVDQETQYF	TGTGCCAGCAGTCTTTCCGCCAGGGTGGATCAAGAGACCCAGTACTTC
TRBV5-1	NA	11	TRBJ2-7	few	CASSGDYEQYF	TGCGCCAGCAGCGGAGACTACGAGCAGTACTTC
TRBV7-8	NA	13	TRBJ2-7	NA	CASSLKQELEQYF	TGTGCCAGCAGCTTGAAACAGGAGTTAGAGCAGTACTTC
TRBV9	NA	14	TRBJ1-1	NA	CASSAGHPNTEAFF	TGTGCCAGCAGCGCGGGACACCCGAACACTGAAGCTTTCTTT
TRBV4-2	TRBD1	16	TRBJ1-5	NA	CASSQEPADRGQPQHF	TGTGCCAGCAGCCAAGAACCCGCGGACAGGGGTCAGCCCCAGCATTTT
TRBV6-6	NA	16	TRBJ1-6	NA	CASSRLTGLDNSPLHF	TGTGCCAGCAGTCGCCTTACAGGGTTGGATAATTCACCCCTCCACTTT
TRBV15	TRBD1	13	TRBJ1-5	few	CATSRTGVDSKHF	TGTGCCACCAGCAGGACAGGGGTGGACAGTAAGCATTTT
TRBV30	TRBD1	11	TRBJ2-5	NA	CAFDRGQTQYF	TGTGCCTTCGACAGGGGACAGACCCAGTACTTC
TRBV6-5	TRBD1	16	TRBJ1-2	NA	CASSYRGQTTFYGYTF	TGTGCCAGCAGTTACAGGGGGCAAACCACCTTCTATGGCTACACCTTC
TRBV29-1	TRBD1	15	TRBJ1-2	NA	CSVEEGQLYNYGYTF	TGCAGCGTTGAAGAGGGACAGCTCTATAACTATGGCTACACCTTC
TRBV18	TRBD1	14	TRBJ1-5	once	CASSRQGLNQPQHF	TGTGCCAGCTCACGACAGGGGCTCAATCAGCCCCAGCATTTT
TRBV6-5	NA	14	TRBJ1-5	NA	CASRSLDSNQPQHF	TGTGCCAGCAGGTCGCTAGATAGCAATCAGCCCCAGCATTTT
TRBV11-1	NA	16	TRBJ1-1	NA	CASSPAFGGENTEAFF	TGTGCCAGCAGCCCCGCTTTCGGGGGAGAGAACACTGAAGCTTTCTTT
TRBV7-9	TRBD1	14	TRBJ2-7	NA	CASSTDRAGYEQYF	TGTGCCAGCAGCACGGACAGGGCAGGCTACGAGCAGTACTTC
TRBV5-1	TRBD1	15	TRBJ1-1	NA	CASSLEGTGETEAFF	TGCGCCAGCAGCTTGGAGGGGACAGGGGAAACTGAAGCTTTCTTT
TRBV7-9	NA	15	TRBJ2-1	NA	CASSLDTGPRDEQFF	TGTGCCAGCAGCTTAGACACAGGGCCACGGGATGAGCAGTTCTTC
TRBV7-9	TRBD2	13	TRBJ2-5	NA	CASSLLAGETQYF	TGTGCCAGCAGCTTACTAGCGGGAGAGACCCAGTACTTC
TRBV9	TRBD1	15	TRBJ2-3	few	CASSPWGQNTDTQYF	TGTGCCAGCAGCCCCTGGGGACAGAACACAGATACGCAGTATTTT
TRBV7-6	NA	15	TRBJ1-3	NA	CASSLGDIGRNTIYF	TGTGCCAGCAGCTTAGGGGACATTGGAAGAAACACCATATATTTT
TRBV10-3	NA	15	TRBJ2-2	NA	CAISERGTNTGELFF	TGTGCCATCAGTGAACGGGGGACCAACACCGGGGAGCTGTTTTTT
TRBV6-1	NA	15	TRBJ1-1	NA	CASSETVRGNTEAFF	TGTGCCAGCAGTGAAACTGTCAGGGGGAACACTGAAGCTTTCTTT
TRBV30	TRBD2	16	TRBJ2-3	NA	CAWSDWRGGGGDTQYF	TGTGCCTGGAGTGACTGGAGAGGCGGGGGGGGAGATACGCAGTATTTT
TRBV7-9	TRBD2	15	TRBJ2-1	few	CSSSLAGGRVNEQFF	TGTTCCAGCAGCTTAGCGGGGGGGCGAGTGAATGAGCAGTTCTTC
TRBV18	TRBD2	15	TRBJ2-7	once	CASSPLAGVSVEQYF	TGTGCCAGCTCACCGCTTGCGGGAGTAAGTGTCGAGCAGTACTTC
TRBV6-1	TRBD1	15	TRBJ1-2	NA	CASSEVMRTGEGYTF	TGTGCCAGCAGTGAAGTAATGAGGACAGGGGAAGGCTACACCTTC
TRBV18	TRBD2	15	TRBJ2-1	NA	CASSPGLAGEVEQFF	TGTGCCAGCTCACCAGGACTAGCGGGAGAGGTTGAGCAGTTCTTC
TRBV28	TRBD1	15	TRBJ1-3	NA	CASAYRGFSGNTIYF	TGTGCCAGCGCTTACAGGGGTTTCTCTGGAAACACCATATATTTT
TRBV5-4	NA	14	TRBJ2-7	NA	CASSSPGEWEEQYF	TGTGCCAGCAGCTCCCCGGGCGAATGGGAGGAGCAGTACTTC
TRBV5-5	NA	14	TRBJ2-7	NA	CASSLRTEVGEQYF	TGTGCCAGCAGCTTGCGGACAGAAGTCGGCGAGCAGTACTTC